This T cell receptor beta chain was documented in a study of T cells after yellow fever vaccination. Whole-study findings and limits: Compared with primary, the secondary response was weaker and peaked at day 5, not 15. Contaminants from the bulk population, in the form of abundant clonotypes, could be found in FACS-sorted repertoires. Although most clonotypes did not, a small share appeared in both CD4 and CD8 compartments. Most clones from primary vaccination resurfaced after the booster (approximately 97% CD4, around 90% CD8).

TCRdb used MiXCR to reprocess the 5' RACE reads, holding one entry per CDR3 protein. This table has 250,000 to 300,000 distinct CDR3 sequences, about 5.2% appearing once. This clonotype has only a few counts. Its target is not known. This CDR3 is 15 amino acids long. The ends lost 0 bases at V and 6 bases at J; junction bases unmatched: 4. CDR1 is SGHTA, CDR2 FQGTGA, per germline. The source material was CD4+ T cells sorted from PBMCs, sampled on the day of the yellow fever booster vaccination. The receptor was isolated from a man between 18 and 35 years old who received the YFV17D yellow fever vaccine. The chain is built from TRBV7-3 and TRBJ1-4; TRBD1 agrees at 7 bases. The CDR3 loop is CASSLTRGLYEKLFF. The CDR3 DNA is TGTGCCAGCAGCTTAACGAGGGGGCTTTATGAAAAACTGTTTTTT. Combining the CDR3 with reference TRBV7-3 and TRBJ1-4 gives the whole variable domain GAGVSQTPSNKVTEKGKYVELRCDPISGHTALYWYRQSLGQGPEFLIYFQGTGAADDSGLPNDRFFAVRPEGSVSTLKIQRTERGDSAVYLCASSLTRGLYEKLFFGSGTQLSVL.